This TCR beta chain was documented in a study of cytotoxic CD8 clonotypes in ibrutinib-treated CLL. Study as a whole: After median about 5.5 years, roughly 15 stayed in remission, about 12 progressed; responses about 25 partial, 2 complete.

Depth targeted 1 in 200,000 to 1 in 1 million T cells, averaging roughly 9.7x coverage per clonotype. Sequencing was performed with immunoSEQ multiplex PCR; in TCRdb, only in-frame clones are kept and a portion is missing. The table has nearly 300,000 clones, about 72% seen once. Germline trimming cut 0 bases from V and 5 bases from J; bases unmatched to any gene: 4. Germline V gene sequence: CDR1 SEHNR, CDR2 FQNEAQ (reference sequence). This CDR3 has 15 amino acids. Cryopreserved PBMCs yielded approximately 2 micrograms of genomic DNA for TCR beta libraries. On this clone: The antigen remains unidentified.

Overall study findings and caveats: The clonality went up when patients responded to ibrutinib and dropped back toward baseline at progression.

Sequencing was performed on PBMCs, taken at disease progression, from a patient treated with ibrutinib. This chain connects TRBV7-9 to TRBJ2-5; TRBD2 matches 9 bases. This TCR was recovered from a human donor with chronic lymphocytic leukemia. CDR3: CASSLASGSGETQYF. CDR3 DNA sequence: TGTGCCAGCAGCTTAGCTAGCGGGAGTGGGGAGACCCAGTACTTC.